One sample yielded the 17 T cell receptor beta chains listed below, sequenced in a study of Graves' ophthalmopathy and Graves' hyperthyroidism. Amplifying from RNA transcripts, the study obtained TCR beta CDR3 regions. HTBI primers were employed in first-round RT-PCR, then a second-round multiplex PCR followed. TCRdb itself ran the multiplex PCR reads through MiXCR, one entry per CDR3 protein. The profile covers some 370,000 distinct CDR3 sequences, with about a sixth appearing a single time and 2% to 2.5% taken by the ten largest. Material: peripheral blood. Source of these receptors: an adult woman with stable Graves' hyperthyroidism.

This clonotype was seen at least ten times. The chain carries TRBV19 and TRBJ2-7; 9 nucleotides agree with TRBD1. The J segment lost 3 bases and the V segment lost 3 bases, leaving 9 bases of the junction unmatched. This CDR3 is built from 16 residues. The germline V gene encodes CDR1 LNHDA and CDR2 SQIVND (reference sequence). The CDR3 coding sequence is TGTGCCAGTAGTATCACCCCCGGGACAGGGAACTACGAGCAGTACTTC. It encodes CASSITPGTGNYEQYF.

Ten or more counts support this clonotype. The chain joins TRBV12-3 or TRBV12-4 to TRBJ2-7; 10 bases map to TRBD1. V dropped 4 bases and J dropped 3; count of bases not matched to a gene: 3. The CDR3 is 14 amino acids. CDR3 residues: CASSWTGGNYEQYF. CDR3 coding DNA: TGTGCCAGCAGTTGGACAGGGGGTAACTACGAGCAGTACTTC.

This clonotype occurred many times. This chain uses TRBV27 with TRBJ1-1, with no clear D. The V gene lost 5 bases and the J gene lost 1 base, with 17 bases spanning the gap. CDR3 size: 16 residues. Germline CDR1 reads MNHEY; CDR2 reads SMNVEV (reference sequence). CDR3 loop: CASSLTQVLWNTEAFF. The CDR3 nucleotides read TGTGCCAGCAGTCTAACCCAGGTTCTTTGGAACACTGAAGCTTTCTTT.

This clonotype was observed many times. The chain combines TRBV13 with TRBJ2-7; the D gene is possibly TRBD2 (6 bases). Germline V lookup: CDR1 PRHDT, CDR2 FYEKMQ (reference sequence). This CDR3 has 13 amino acids. Trimming removed 3 bases from V and 7 bases from J, with 13 bases in between. CDR3 coding DNA: TGTGCCAGCAGCTTGTTCGGGGGTAAGGAGCAGTACTTC. It yields the protein CASSLFGGKEQYF.

This clonotype came up many times. The chain joins TRBV7-9 to TRBJ1-1; tentative D call: TRBD1 (6 bases). V was pared by 5 bases and J by 7 bases, with 14 bases between. The germline CDR1 and CDR2 sequences are SEHNR and FQNEAQ (reference sequence). The CDR3 is 13 amino acids. CDR3 sequence (DNA): TGTGCCAGCAGCCCGGGGGGGCAGCTTGAAGCTTTCTTT. This sequence encodes CASSPGGQLEAFF.

This clonotype was counted many times. V usage is TRBV4-2 and J usage is TRBJ2-7; 9 bases line up with TRBD2. V shed 4 bases, J shed 3 bases, and the junction held 4 bases outside the gene matches. The germline V gene encodes CDR1 LGHNA and CDR2 YNFKEQ. The CDR3 runs to 14 residues. The CDR3 reads CASSPGLADYEQYF. In DNA form, the CDR3 reads TGTGCCAGCAGCCCGGGACTAGCCGACTACGAGCAGTACTTC.

This clonotype rates as medium-sized. The chain combines TRBV20-1 with TRBJ1-2; D gene ambiguous. This CDR3 region has 16 residues. Trimming stripped 3 bases from V and 6 bases from J, with 23 bases between. Germline CDR1 and CDR2: DFQATT and SNEGSKA (reference sequence). The CDR3 sequence is CSARRRLRGGRDGYTF. In nucleotides, the CDR3 is TGCAGTGCTAGGAGACGCCTCCGGGGAGGGAGAGATGGCTACACCTTC.

This clonotype was seen only a few times. Being one base from a much bigger clone, this may be a read error. This chain joins TRBV6-2 or TRBV6-3 and TRBJ2-5, with TRBD2 matching over 10 bases. Germline V gives CDR1 MNHEY, CDR2 SVGEGT. The CDR3 totals 14 residues. The chain's CDR3 is CASRRLAGQETKYF. The DNA of the CDR3 is TGTGCCAGCAGGCGACTAGCGGGCCAAGAGACCAAGTACTTC.

A note on this clonotype: At one of its ends the junction is not consistent with the germline gene, which may arise from a read error. The chain recombines TRBV28 with TRBJ2-7; unclear D gene. Looked up from germline, CDR1 is MDHEN and CDR2 is SYDVKM. CDR3 length: 14 residues. The CDR3 here is CASSLSPTIYEPYF. The CDR3 DNA sequence: TGTGCCAGCAGTTTATCTCCCACGATCTACGAGCCGTACTTC.

This clonotype was recorded many times. The chain is built from TRBV2 and TRBJ2-5; no clear D. Trimming cost V 3 bases and J 3 bases, with 14 bases left between them. This CDR3 comprises 15 residues. In germline, CDR1 is SNHLY, CDR2 FYNNEI. The CDR3 DNA is TGTGCCAGCAGTGAGTGGTCACCCCCGAAAGAGACCCAGTACTTC. Its protein is CASSEWSPPKETQYF.

This clonotype was detected ten times or more. This rearrangement joins TRBV20-1 to TRBJ1-3; no clear D. Germline loops: CDR1 DFQATT, CDR2 SNEGSKA (reference sequence). The CDR3 is 16 amino acids. Between the trimmed V and J ends, which lost 0 bases and 3 bases, there was a span of 15 bases. The CDR3: CSARDGGSVGGNTIYF. The CDR3 DNA reads as TGCAGTGCTAGAGATGGAGGCTCAGTAGGTGGAAACACCATATATTTT.

This clonotype appeared many times. This chain uses TRBV28 with TRBJ2-2; 11 bases are shared with TRBD2. Unmatched junction bases numbered 6, after V lost 7 bases and J lost 2 bases. The CDR3 is made up of 16 amino acids. CDR1 and CDR2 from the germline V gene are MDHEN and SYDVKM. CDR3 protein: CASKPGTSGNTGELFF. The DNA of the CDR3 is TGTGCCAGCAAACCCGGGACTAGCGGCAACACCGGGGAGCTGTTTTTT.

This clonotype showed up many times. The chain is built from TRBV7-2 and TRBJ2-7; 12 bases are shared with TRBD2. The CDR3 runs to 17 residues. V dropped 0 bases and J dropped 3; count of bases not matched to a gene: 6. Germline loops: CDR1 SGHTA, CDR2 FQGNSA. Here the CDR3 reads CASSLASTSGGSYEQYF. DNA of the CDR3: TGTGCCAGCAGCTTAGCGTCGACTAGCGGGGGTAGCTACGAGCAGTACTTC.

This clonotype was counted at least ten times. This chain joins TRBV28 and TRBJ1-2, with D perhaps TRBD1 (6 bases). The CDR3 totals 14 residues. Trimming took off 3 bases at V and 5 bases at J, with 13 bases between the two ends. Germline V gives CDR1 MDHEN, CDR2 SYDVKM. The CDR3 here is CASSLGRGEYGYTF. Written as DNA, the CDR3 is TGTGCCAGCAGTTTGGGCAGGGGAGAATATGGCTACACCTTC.

This clonotype was recorded many times. The chain's CDR3 is CASSQGQGRNTEAFF. The CDR3 region has the DNA TGTGCCAGCAGCCAAGGACAGGGACGGAACACTGAAGCTTTCTTT. V and J are TRBV14 and TRBJ1-1; 7 positions agree with TRBD1. Germline loops: CDR1 SGHDN, CDR2 FVKESK. The CDR3 sequence is 15 residues long. V lost 1 base and J lost 1; bases outside the gene matches: 3.

The table lists this clonotype with many counts. This sequence joins TRBV24-1 and TRBJ2-5; D is uncertain. Germline V CDR1 and CDR2: KGHDR, SFDVKD. The CDR3 covers 13 residues. Trimming pared 1 base from V and 2 bases from J, leaving 4 bases between. The CDR3 region is CATSDFPQETQYF. For the CDR3, the DNA is TGTGCCACCAGTGATTTCCCTCAAGAGACCCAGTACTTC.

Ten or more counts support this clonotype. V and J are TRBV7-9 and TRBJ2-5, with 9 bases matching TRBD1. The CDR3 loop spans 15 amino acids. The germline V gene has CDR1 SEHNR and CDR2 FQNEAQ (reference sequence). Unmatched junction bases numbered 9, after V lost 5 bases and J lost 5 bases. The chain's CDR3 is CASSPGTGYTETQYF. CDR3 sequence (DNA): TGTGCCAGCAGCCCCGGGACAGGGTATACGGAGACCCAGTACTTC.